One sample yielded the 15 T cell receptor beta chains listed below, sequenced in a study of blood T cell repertoires in COVID-19. TCRdb's table, derived via immunoSEQ multiplex PCR, lists solely in-frame clones and lacks some. Of about 190,000 clones listed, approximately 82% are singletons. Source material: peripheral blood. These TCRs come from an elderly woman with active or convalescent COVID-19.

DNA for the CDR3: TGTGCCAGCAGTCAAACAGGCTACTCTGGAAACACCATATATTTT. This gives the protein CASSQTGYSGNTIYF. The chain links TRBV6-5 to TRBJ1-3; a weak D match, TRBD1 (5 bases). Trimming pared 5 bases from V and 0 bases from J, leaving 11 bases between. The CDR3 runs 15 residues. The germline V gene has CDR1 MNHEY and CDR2 SVGAGI.

This clone was counted a single time. The genes are TRBV7-3 and TRBJ1-1; no definite D call. The CDR3 is 13 residues long. From germline, CDR1 is SGHTA and CDR2 FQGTGA. Trimming shortened V by 5 bases and J by 10 bases, and 17 bases separated the two germline ends. In DNA form, the CDR3 reads TGTGCCAGCAGCCCCGAAGCGAATTCGCGAGCTTTCTTT. Its translation is CASSPEANSRAFF.

The rearrangement links TRBV9 to TRBJ1-1; D might be TRBD1 (6 bases). V was clipped by 0 bases and J by 5 bases, with 11 bases between them. This CDR3 spans 14 amino acids. Germline-derived CDR1 and CDR2 are SGDLS and YYNGEE. The CDR3 here is CASSVVSQGTEAFF. The DNA for the CDR3 is TGTGCCAGCAGCGTAGTCTCTCAGGGGACTGAAGCTTTCTTT.

This chain joins TRBV29-1 and TRBJ1-1, with D uncertain. The length of the CDR3 is 13 residues. Germline lookup yields CDR1 SQVTM and CDR2 ANQGSEA. V gave up 4 bases and J gave up 4 bases, with 13 bases separating them. The CDR3 sequence is CSVVLPHSTEAFF. Written as DNA, the CDR3 is TGCAGCGTTGTACTCCCGCACAGCACTGAAGCTTTCTTT.

The rearrangement joins TRBV1 to TRBJ2-1; the D call TRBD2 from the table was never checked on the DNA. TRBV1 is marked as a pseudogene. The CDR3 consists of 14 residues. The CDR3 loop reads CTSSPTEASNEQFF. CDR3 bases: TGCACCAGCAGCCCGACCGAGGCAAGCAATGAGCAGTTCTTC.

The genes are TRBV6-5 and TRBJ1-2; D is possibly TRBD1 (6 bases). This CDR3 has 15 amino acids. V was trimmed by 6 bases and J by 7 bases, leaving 21 bases between them. CDR1 is MNHEY, CDR2 SVGAGI, per germline. CDR3 region: CASRTVTQGRGGYTF. Here the CDR3 DNA reads TGTGCCAGCAGGACCGTAACCCAGGGGAGGGGTGGCTACACCTTC.

The V and J genes are TRBV6-5 and TRBJ2-7; the match to TRBD1 covers 9 bases. The CDR3 is 15 residues long. Germline values: CDR1 MNHEY, CDR2 SVGAGI. V was pared by 6 bases and J by 7 bases, with 13 bases of the junction left unmatched. CDR3 amino acids: CASSRIGTGYGEQYF. For the CDR3, the DNA is TGTGCCAGCAGCCGAATTGGGACAGGGTACGGGGAGCAGTACTTC.

The V gene is TRBV6-5, the J gene TRBJ2-7; 8 bases align to TRBD1. V shed 0 bases, J shed 7 bases, and the junction held 11 bases outside the gene matches. Germline values: CDR1 MNHEY, CDR2 SVGAGI. The CDR3 runs 16 residues. CDR3 in amino acids: CASSYSGGGTGGEQYF. The CDR3 DNA reads as TGTGCCAGCAGTTACTCGGGGGGCGGGACAGGAGGGGAGCAGTACTTC.

This clone was seen only a few times. Here the CDR3 reads CSVTSGHTDTQYF. The CDR3 nucleotides are TGCAGCGTTACTAGCGGGCACACAGATACGCAGTATTTT. This chain uses TRBV29-1 with TRBJ2-3; TRBD2 aligns across 9 bases. The CDR3 loop spans 13 amino acids. The J segment lost 2 bases and the V segment lost 5 bases, leaving 2 bases of the junction unmatched. Looked up from germline, CDR1 is SQVTM and CDR2 is ANQGSEA.

CDR3 residues: CASSVDQGDEQFF. The CDR3 bases are TGTGCCAGCAGCGTAGATCAGGGGGATGAGCAGTTCTTC. J is TRBJ2-1 and V is TRBV9; 7 bases fit TRBD1. The CDR3 is 13 residues long. Unmatched junction bases numbered 2, after V lost 0 bases and J lost 8 bases. Germline loops: CDR1 SGDLS, CDR2 YYNGEE.

The rearrangement links TRBV11-2 to TRBJ1-5, with unresolved D. The CDR3 length is 13 residues. Germline V gene lookup returns CDR1 SGHAT and CDR2 FQNNGV. Trimming took 5 bases from V and 5 from J, leaving 10 bases between them. This chain's CDR3 is CASSENLDQPQHF. In DNA, the CDR3 is TGTGCCAGCAGCGAGAATTTAGATCAGCCCCAGCATTTT.

The chain is built from TRBV28 and TRBJ2-4; 7 bases match TRBD1. The length of the CDR3 is 15 residues. Germline values: CDR1 MDHEN, CDR2 SYDVKM. J was trimmed by 0 bases and V by 6 bases; bases with no gene match: 5. CDR3 in amino acids: CASSDRALAKNIQYF. The CDR3 DNA reads TGTGCCAGCAGCGACAGGGCGCTAGCCAAAAACATTCAGTACTTC.

This clone showed up just a few times. The chain carries TRBV15 and TRBJ2-1; the D is unclear. The germline CDR1 and CDR2 sequences are LNHNV and YYDKDF (reference sequence). The CDR3 has 12 amino acids. Deletions cut 5 bases from V and 4 bases from J, with 6 bases between. In DNA form, the CDR3 reads TGTGCCACCAGCGGTCAGTACAATGAGCAGTTCTTC. This gives the protein CATSGQYNEQFF.

The V and J genes are TRBV2 and TRBJ2-7; D unclear. CDR3 length equals 11 residues. Germline CDR1 is SNHLY and CDR2 is FYNNEI. The ends were cut back, 5 bases at V and 3 bases at J, with 5 bases in the middle. As DNA, the CDR3 is TGTGCCAGCAGTCCCAGCTACGAGCAGTACTTC. It translates to CASSPSYEQYF.

This sequence joins TRBV7-6 and TRBJ1-1, with TRBD1 matching 10 bases. From germline, CDR1 is SGHVS and CDR2 FNYEAQ. The junction had 6 bases not matched to a gene; V was cut back by 1 base and J by 4 bases. The CDR3 has 16 residues. CDR3 residues: CASSLGGQGVSTEAFF. The CDR3 region has the DNA TGTGCCAGCAGCTTAGGCGGACAGGGGGTTAGCACTGAAGCTTTCTTT.